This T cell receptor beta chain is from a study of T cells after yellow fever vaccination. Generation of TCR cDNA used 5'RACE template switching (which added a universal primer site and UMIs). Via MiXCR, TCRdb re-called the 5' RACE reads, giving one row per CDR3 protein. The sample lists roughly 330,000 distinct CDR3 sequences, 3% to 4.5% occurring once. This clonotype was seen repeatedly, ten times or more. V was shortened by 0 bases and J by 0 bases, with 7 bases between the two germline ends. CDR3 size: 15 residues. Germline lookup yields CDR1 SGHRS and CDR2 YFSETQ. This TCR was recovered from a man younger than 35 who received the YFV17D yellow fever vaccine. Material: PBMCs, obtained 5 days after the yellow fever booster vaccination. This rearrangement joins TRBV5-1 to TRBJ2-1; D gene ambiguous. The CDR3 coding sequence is TGCGCCAGCAGCTTGGGTCGCCGCTCCTACAATGAGCAGTTCTTC. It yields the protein CASSLGRRSYNEQFF.